The 4 T cell receptor beta chains below all came from one sample that was sequenced in a study of blood T cell repertoires in COVID-19. TCRdb keeps only in-frame clones here, not all; method: immunoSEQ multiplex PCR. In the table there are approximately 50,000 clones, approximately 80% of which are singletons. The sequencing input was peripheral blood. Source of these receptors: a human donor in a cohort sampled during active COVID-19.

The chain employs TRBV2 and TRBJ1-6; 8 bases are a match to TRBD1. The CDR3 length is 15 residues. The germline V gene has CDR1 SNHLY and CDR2 FYNNEI. Trimming took 7 bases from V and 8 from J; bases not matched to a gene: 10. CDR3 DNA: TGTGCCAGCAAAGGACAGGGTGAGGGGTATTCACCCCTCCACTTT. Translated: CASKGQGEGYSPLHF.

The chain is built from TRBV9 and TRBJ1-5; the D is unclear. The CDR3 length is 14 residues. Germline-derived CDR1 and CDR2 are SGDLS and YYNGEE. V was trimmed by 0 bases and J by 5 bases, leaving 9 bases between them. The CDR3 region is CASSVASGDQPQHF. As DNA, the CDR3 is TGTGCCAGCAGCGTAGCTAGCGGAGATCAGCCCCAGCATTTT.

This clone has more than one count but fewer than ten. The J gene is TRBJ2-1, the V gene TRBV27; TRBD2 matches at 11 bases. CDR1 is MNHEY and CDR2 is SMNVEV in the germline V gene (reference sequence). Unmatched junction bases numbered 4, after V lost 5 bases and J lost 4 bases. The CDR3 loop spans 15 amino acids. CDR3 protein: CASSKTSGAYNEQFF. DNA for the CDR3: TGTGCCAGCAGTAAGACTAGCGGGGCATACAATGAGCAGTTCTTC.

V usage is TRBV4-1 and J usage is TRBJ2-5, with D possibly being TRBD2 (6 bases). The V end lost 3 bases, the J end lost 1 base, and 9 bases lay between the germline ends. Germline CDR1 and CDR2: MGHRA and YSYEKL. This CDR3 has 14 amino acids. For the CDR3, the DNA is TGCGCCAGCAGCCACATTAGCGGCCAAGAGACCCAGTACTTC. It specifies CASSHISGQETQYF.